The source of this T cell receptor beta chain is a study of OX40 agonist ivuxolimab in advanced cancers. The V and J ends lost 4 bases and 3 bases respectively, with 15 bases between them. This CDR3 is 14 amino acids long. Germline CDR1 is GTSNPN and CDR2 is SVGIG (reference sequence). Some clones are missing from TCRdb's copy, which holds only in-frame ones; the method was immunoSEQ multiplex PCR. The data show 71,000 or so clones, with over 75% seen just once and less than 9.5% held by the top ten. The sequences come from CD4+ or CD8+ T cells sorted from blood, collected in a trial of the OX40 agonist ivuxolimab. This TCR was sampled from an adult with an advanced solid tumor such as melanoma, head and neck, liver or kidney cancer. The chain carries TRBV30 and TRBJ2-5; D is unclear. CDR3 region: CAWIAEGNEETQYF. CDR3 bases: TGTGCCTGGATCGCGGAAGGGAACGAAGAGACCCAGTACTTC.